This TCR beta chain was sequenced in a study of blood T cell repertoires in COVID-19. As processed by the authors: Reference gene primers were amplified, and this amplification served to estimate nucleated cell counts. Here immunoSEQ multiplex PCR was the method, and the copy in TCRdb shows in-frame clones only, minus some. Clonal size and the V and J genes are those of that table, whereas D and trimming came from the DNA. The sample lists more than 250,000 clones, 86% occurring once. This CDR3 contains 15 residues. V lost 4 bases, J lost 5 bases, and 6 bases stayed unmatched. Germline lookup yields CDR1 SGHTA and CDR2 FQGNSA.

The chain carries TRBV7-2 and TRBJ2-5; 11 nucleotides match TRBD2. This clonotype was sampled from a woman younger than 35 who had recovered from COVID-19. The sequenced sample consisted of PBMCs or T cells enriched from blood (not recorded which). The CDR3 region is CASSSIAGGRETQYF. DNA of the CDR3: TGTGCCAGCAGCTCAATAGCGGGGGGGCGGGAGACCCAGTACTTC. Full variable domain (missing parts from reference TRBV7-2 and TRBJ2-5): GAGVSQSPSNKVTEKGKDVELRCDPISGHTALYWYRQSLGQGLEFLIYFQGNSAPDKSGLPSDRFSAERTGGSVSTLTIQRTQQEDSAVYLCASSSIAGGRETQYFGPGTRLLVL.